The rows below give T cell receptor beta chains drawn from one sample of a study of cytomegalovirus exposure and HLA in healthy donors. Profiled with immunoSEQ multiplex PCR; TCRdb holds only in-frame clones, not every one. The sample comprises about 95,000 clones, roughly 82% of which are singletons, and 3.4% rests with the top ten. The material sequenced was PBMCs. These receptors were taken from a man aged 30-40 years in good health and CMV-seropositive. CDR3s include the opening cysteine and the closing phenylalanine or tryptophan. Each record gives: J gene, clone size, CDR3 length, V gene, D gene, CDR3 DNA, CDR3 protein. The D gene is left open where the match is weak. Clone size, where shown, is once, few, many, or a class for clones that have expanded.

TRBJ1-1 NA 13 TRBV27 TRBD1 TGTGCCAGCGGTGGACAGGGGAACACTGAAGCTTTCTTT CASGGQGNTEAFF
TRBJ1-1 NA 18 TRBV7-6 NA TGTGCCAGCAGCCCGTATTGGCAGGGAGGTTCCTTGCACACTGAAGCTTTCTTT CASSPYWQGGSLHTEAFF
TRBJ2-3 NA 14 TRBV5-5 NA TGTGCCAGCAGCTTTGCGGGAAGTAGCGAAGGAGAGTATTTT CASSFAGSSEGEYF
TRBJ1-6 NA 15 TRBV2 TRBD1 TGTGCCAGCAGGGACAGGTCAGGGGGTAATTCACCCCTCCACTTT CASRDRSGGNSPLHF
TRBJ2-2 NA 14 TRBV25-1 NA TGTGCCAGCAGTGAATGGGCCAACACCGGGGAGCTGTTTTTT CASSEWANTGELFF
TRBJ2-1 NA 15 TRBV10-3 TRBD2 TGTGCCAGCGGAACCGAGCGGGAGCGTAGCAATGAGCAGTTCTTC CASGTERERSNEQFF
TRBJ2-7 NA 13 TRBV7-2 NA TGTGCCAGCAGCCCGGCAGGCTCCTACGAGCAGTACTTC CASSPAGSYEQYF
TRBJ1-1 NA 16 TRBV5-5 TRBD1 TGTGCCAGCAGCTTGAGACCCGACAGGGTGAACACTGAAGCTTTCTTT CASSLRPDRVNTEAFF
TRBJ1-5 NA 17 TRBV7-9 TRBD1 TGTGCCAGCAGCCGAGCTGGGACAGGGGGTCTGAGGCAGCCCCAGCATTTT CASSRAGTGGLRQPQHF
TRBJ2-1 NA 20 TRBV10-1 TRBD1 TGCGCCAGCAGTGAATGGGGACAGGGGGCGAGCGAGCGGGAGAGAAATGAGCAGTTCTTC CASSEWGQGASERERNEQFF
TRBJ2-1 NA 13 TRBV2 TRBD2 TGTGCCAGCAGTGGGGGACTAGGGGGTGAGCAGTTCTTC CASSGGLGGEQFF
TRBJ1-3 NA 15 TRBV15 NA TGTGCCACCAGCAGAGAACCGGGGACTGGAAACACCATATATTTT CATSREPGTGNTIYF
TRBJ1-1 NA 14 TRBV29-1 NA TGCAGCGTGGGCGCCCTGAGCGGAGTCACTGAAGCTTTCTTT CSVGALSGVTEAFF
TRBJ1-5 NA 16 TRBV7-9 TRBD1 TGTGCCAGCAGCATTGGGACAGGAACGAGCAATCAGCCCCAGCATTTT CASSIGTGTSNQPQHF
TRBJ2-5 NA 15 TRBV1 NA TGCACCAGCAGCCAATCCGGGAGGGCCCAAGAGACCCAGTACTTC CTSSQSGRAQETQYF
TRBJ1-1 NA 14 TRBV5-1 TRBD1 TGCGCCAGCAGCTTTGGGACAGGGGTCACTGAAGCTTTCTTT CASSFGTGVTEAFF
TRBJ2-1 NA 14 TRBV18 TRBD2 TGTGCCAGCTCACCACCGCGGGAGGTCAATGAGCAGTTCTTC CASSPPREVNEQFF
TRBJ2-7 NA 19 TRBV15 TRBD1 TGTGCCACCAGCAGAGTGACAGGGGGACGATCCTGGGGGGCCTACGAGCAGTACTTC CATSRVTGGRSWGAYEQYF
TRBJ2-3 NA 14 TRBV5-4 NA TGTGCCAGCAGCTCCGGGACAAGCACAGATACGCAGTATTTT CASSSGTSTDTQYF
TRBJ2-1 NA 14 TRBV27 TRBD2 TGTGCCAGCAGTTCATGGACTAGCGGGAATGAGCAGTTCTTC CASSSWTSGNEQFF
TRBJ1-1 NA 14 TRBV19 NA TGTGCCAGTAGCCGCACAGGGATGAACACTGAAGCTTTCTTT CASSRTGMNTEAFF
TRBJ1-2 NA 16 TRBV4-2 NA TGTGCCAGCAGCCGAAAGGGGGACGCTTCCCAACGGGGCTACACCTTC CASSRKGDASQRGYTF
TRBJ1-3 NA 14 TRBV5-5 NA TGTGCCAGCAGCTCCCAGCGGACCGGAAACACCATATATTTT CASSSQRTGNTIYF
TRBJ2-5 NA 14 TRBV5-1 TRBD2 TGCGCCAGCAGACCAGCGGGAGCGTGGGAGACCCAGTACTTC CASRPAGAWETQYF
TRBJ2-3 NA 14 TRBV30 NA TGTGCCTGGACCATGCTCAGGGCTGGAGATACGCAGTATTTT CAWTMLRAGDTQYF
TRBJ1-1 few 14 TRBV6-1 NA TGTGCCAGCAGTGAGATAGACACGCCGGGATCAGCTTTCTTT CASSEIDTPGSAFF
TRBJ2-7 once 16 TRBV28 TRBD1 TGTGCCAGCAGTTCGCCCGGGACAGGGGGCATCTACGAGCAGTACTTC CASSSPGTGGIYEQYF
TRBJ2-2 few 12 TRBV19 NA TGTGCCAGTAGTACGACAGACGGGGAGCTGTTTTTT CASSTTDGELFF
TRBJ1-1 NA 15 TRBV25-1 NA TGTGCCAGCAGTGAATATGGGCAGTCGAACACTGAAGCTTTCTTT CASSEYGQSNTEAFF
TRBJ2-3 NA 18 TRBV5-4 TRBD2 TGTGCCAGCAGCTGGCCGGGACTAGATGATACTAGCACAGATACGCAGTATTTT CASSWPGLDDTSTDTQYF
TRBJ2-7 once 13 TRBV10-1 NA TGCGCCAGCAGTGACAGCGATACCTACGAGCAGTACTTC CASSDSDTYEQYF
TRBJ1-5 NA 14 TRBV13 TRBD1 TGTGCCAGCAGCCTCGGACAGGGCAATCAGCCCCAGCATTTT CASSLGQGNQPQHF
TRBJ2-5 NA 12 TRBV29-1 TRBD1 TGCAGCTCACCGGGACAGGGAGTGACCCAGTACTTC CSSPGQGVTQYF
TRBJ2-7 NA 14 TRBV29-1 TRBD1 TGCAGCGCCTCGGTGGGGCAGGGGGCTGGCGAGCAGTACTTC CSASVGQGAGEQYF
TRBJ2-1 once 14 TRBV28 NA TGTGCCAGCACCCTGGTTAGTAGCAACAATGAGCAGTTCTTC CASTLVSSNNEQFF
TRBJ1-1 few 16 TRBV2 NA TGTGCCAGCACCCGAGTGAGAGGGAGGGAGAACACTGAAGCTTTCTTT CASTRVRGRENTEAFF
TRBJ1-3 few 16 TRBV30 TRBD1 TGTGCCTGGAGTGTAGCTGACAGGGGATCTGGAAACACCATATATTTT CAWSVADRGSGNTIYF
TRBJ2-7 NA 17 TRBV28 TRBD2 TGTGCCAGCAGTTTGATGACAGGGACTAGCGGGAGCTACGAGCAGTACTTC CASSLMTGTSGSYEQYF
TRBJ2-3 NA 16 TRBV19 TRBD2 TGTGCCAGTAGTACGGGAAGCGGGAGGGCGACAGATACGCAGTATTTT CASSTGSGRATDTQYF
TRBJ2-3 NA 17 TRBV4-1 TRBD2 TGCGCCAGCAGCCACCCGACTAGCGGGAGGAACACAGATACGCAGTATTTT CASSHPTSGRNTDTQYF
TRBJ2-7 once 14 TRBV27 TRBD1 TGTGCCAGCAGTTTAGGACAGGGGGCCTACGAGCAGTACTTC CASSLGQGAYEQYF
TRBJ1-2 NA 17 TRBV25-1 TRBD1 TGTGCCAGCAGCGAACCGGGACAGGGGGCTCATAACTATGGCTACACCTTC CASSEPGQGAHNYGYTF
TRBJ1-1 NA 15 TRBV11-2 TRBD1 TGTGCCAGCAGCTCGAACAGGGGCATGAACACTGAAGCTTTCTTT CASSSNRGMNTEAFF
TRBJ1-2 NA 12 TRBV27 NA TGTGCCAGCACCTCGGGGGGCTATGGCTACACCTTC CASTSGGYGYTF
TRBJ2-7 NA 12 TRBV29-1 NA TGCAGCGTTGCCACCTACAGCAGCGAGCAGTACTTC CSVATYSSEQYF
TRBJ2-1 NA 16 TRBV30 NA TGTGCCTGGAGTGTAGTCCGCGCTTTCTCCTACAATGAGCAGTTCTTC CAWSVVRAFSYNEQFF
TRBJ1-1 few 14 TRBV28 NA TGTGCCAGCATTCCTTCCCGCCCCGGGGCTGAAGCTTTCTTT CASIPSRPGAEAFF
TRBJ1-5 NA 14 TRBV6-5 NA TGTGCCAGCAGTTACGGAGGGAGGAATCAGCCCCAGCATTTT CASSYGGRNQPQHF
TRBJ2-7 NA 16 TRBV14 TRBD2 TGTGCCAGCAGCCTAGGAGCGGCGGGAGTGACCTACGAGCAGTACTTC CASSLGAAGVTYEQYF
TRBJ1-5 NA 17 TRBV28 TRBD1 TGTGCCAGCAGTTTCGGAACTCTGGACAGGGCGAATCAGCCCCAGCATTTT CASSFGTLDRANQPQHF